Below, one TCR beta chain is given with its context. Its binding antigen is unknown. Within one base of it there is no much larger clone, and no base qualities were kept. These data originate in a study of CD8 T cells in Susac syndrome (dated by TCRdb to 2018 to 2020). In the study overall: Repertoire sequencing was used to test whether CD8+ T cell activation and differentiation in Susac syndrome was antigen driven. General conclusions and limits of the study: The number of individuals in the TCR sequencing and HLA analysis was acknowledged as relatively small.

High-throughput TCR beta sequencing profiled peripheral blood CD8+ and CD4+ T cells from healthy donors, Susac syndrome patients and multiple sclerosis patients. Healthy donors were age- and sex-matched controls. Bulk CD8+ and CD4+ T cells were purified by magnetic negative isolation, while CD8+ TEMRA cells were enriched using FACS. Blood was collected in EDTA tubes and processed within 24 hours, with PBMCs isolated through density gradient centrifugation. PBMCs destined for TCR sequencing were cryopreserved in liquid nitrogen and later thawed in a 37 °C water bath. Purity of sorted or isolated CD4+, CD8+ and CD8+ TEMRA cells was at least 90%. RNA was extracted using the RNeasy kit, and roughly 0.45 to 1 microgram was reverse transcribed with random hexamers. TCR beta CDR3 regions were amplified with the immunoSEQ multiplex PCR assay covering 54 Vbeta and 13 Jbeta segments. PCR amplification bias was corrected by using a synthetic template baseline for primer optimization and computational correction. Processing in the source paper ran as follows. Reads were annotated to V, D and J genes according to IMGT and were analyzed with immunoSEQ Analyzer, with only productive sequences retained. Clonality was calculated as one minus the Shannon entropy normalized by log2 of the number of productive unique sequences. Public and private clones were assessed among the 100 most prevalent clones of each patient and control. Susac-specific clones were defined as absent from healthy and MS cohorts, 800 to 1,200 published viral clones and other ImmuneACCESS disease sequences. Using fastp at Q25 and MiXCR, TCRdb reprocessed the public reads and kept productive beta chains. Duplicate CDR3 protein sequences are folded into a single record with the most common DNA and genes. TCRdb, not the authors, supplied the V and J calls. Present in this sample are roughly 190,000 distinct CDR3 sequences, roughly 94% of which were seen just once. The biggest ten clones account for 0.1% of the sample.

The source of this sequence is a human donor in good health. What was sequenced was CD4+ T cells from PBMCs.

CDR3 protein: CSALTSGDGWEQFF. The sequenced DNA: TGCAGCGCGCTGACTAGCGGGGATGGATGGGAGCAGTTCTTC. The V gene is TRBV29-1 and the J gene is TRBJ2-1; TRBD2 matches 11 bases in the middle. From cysteine to phenylalanine, the CDR3 is 14 amino acids long. Of all the DNA, just the CDR3 is kept, 42 bases in frame from base 1. CDR1 and CDR2 were assigned from the germline V gene as SQVTM and ANQGSEA. For this chain, trimming is 7 bases at the V end and 10 bases at the J end, and the number of junction bases without a gene match is 12.